This TCR beta chain was recorded in a study of technical replicates of blood from a few donors. Repertoires were generated with immunoSEQ multiplex PCR, while TCRdb's copy carries only in-frame clones and drops some. This table holds 50,000 to 80,000 clones, 80% to 90% found once. This clone was seen a handful of times. The sequenced sample was PBMCs. This clonotype originated in a human donor in good health. Some clones in this sample may be carry-over from other donors' samples.

CDR3 region: CASSIRETQYF. The CDR3, as DNA: TGTGCCAGTAGTATACGGGAGACCCAGTACTTC. The gene calls are TRBV19 and TRBJ2-5; D not resolved. Germline V lookup: CDR1 LNHDA, CDR2 SQIVND (reference sequence). V was clipped by 2 bases and J by 5 bases, with 3 bases between them. The CDR3 is made up of 11 amino acids.